These 7 T cell receptor beta chains share one sample of origin, sequenced in a study of identical twins. One entry per CDR3 protein, called by TCRdb with MiXCR from the 5' RACE reads. This table holds about 890,000 distinct CDR3 sequences, 10% to 15% found once. This sample was shared with a second study, whose subject was yellow fever vaccine responses in identical twins.

Material: PBMCs. These receptor sequences come from a woman between 18 and 30 years old in good health.

This clonotype was seen once. The chain is built from TRBV5-1 and TRBJ2-5; D is unclear. This CDR3 is 13 amino acids long. Per the germline V gene, CDR1 is SGHRS and CDR2 is YFSETQ. V was pared by 0 bases and J by 4 bases, with 7 bases between. The CDR3 DNA is TGCGCCAGCAGCTTGGAGATGGCAGAGACCCAGTACTTC. It is translated as CASSLEMAETQYF.

In this sample, this clonotype turned up a few times. The chain carries TRBV20-1 and TRBJ2-4, with D possibly being TRBD2 (6 bases). CDR1 DFQATT and CDR2 SNEGSKA come from the germline V gene (reference sequence). This CDR3 is built from 16 residues. With 3 bases removed from V and 1 base from J, the gap between germline ends came to 16 bases. The CDR3 coding sequence is TGCAGTGCTAGTTCCTTTAGCGGTGGTGCCAAAAACATTCAGTACTTC. Translating gives CSASSFSGGAKNIQYF.

This clonotype has just a few counts. CDR3 DNA: TGTGCCAGCAGTGTTGGGGTGGGCACAGATACGCAGTATTTT. Its translation: CASSVGVGTDTQYF. This chain connects TRBV5-5 to TRBJ2-3; D call uncertain. The CDR3 spans 14 residues. Trimming took 5 bases from V and 1 from J, leaving 11 bases between them. The germline gives CDR1 SGHKS, CDR2 YYEKEE (reference sequence). The whole variable domain, remainder taken from reference TRBV5-5 and TRBJ2-3, is DAGVTQSPTHLIKTRGQQVTLRCSPISGHKSVSWYQQVLGQGPQFIFQYYEKEERGRGNFPDRFSARQFPNYSSELNVNALLLGDSALYLCASSVGVGTDTQYFGPGTRLTVL.

This clonotype was detected many times. V gene TRBV7-9 combines with J gene TRBJ1-4; the match to TRBD1 covers 7 bases. The CDR3 spans 14 residues. Germline-derived CDR1 and CDR2 are SEHNR and FQNEAQ (reference sequence). V shed 5 bases and J 4 bases; nucleotides not matched to a gene: 4. The CDR3 DNA follows: TGTGCCAGCAGCGCGGGACAGTATAATGAAAAACTGTTTTTT. This codes for CASSAGQYNEKLFF.

This clonotype showed up many times. The rearrangement links TRBV6-2 or TRBV6-3 to TRBJ2-1; no definite D call. The CDR3 has 11 amino acids. Trimming took off 2 bases at V and 9 bases at J, with 5 bases between the two ends. CDR1 and CDR2 from the germline V gene are MNHEY and SVGEGT. CDR3 sequence: CASSYGREQFF. The CDR3 DNA follows: TGTGCCAGCAGTTACGGCCGTGAGCAGTTCTTC.

This clonotype was observed a handful of times. This rearrangement joins TRBV12-3 or TRBV12-4 to TRBJ2-1, with 7 bases fitting TRBD2. This CDR3 spans 15 amino acids. The V segment lost 7 bases and the J segment 7 bases; nucleotides outside the gene matches: 13. CDR3: CASNPGLAVGNEQFF. The CDR3 region has the DNA TGTGCCAGCAATCCCGGCCTAGCGGTAGGGAATGAGCAGTTCTTC.

The chain uses TRBV10-2 and TRBJ2-2; D may be TRBD1 or TRBD2 (5 bases each). CDR1 is WSHSY and CDR2 is SAAADI in the germline V gene. Between the trimmed V and J ends, which lost 8 bases and 4 bases, there was a span of 14 bases. CDR3 length: 14 residues. CDR3 sequence: CASPGPSSTGELFF. The CDR3 nucleotides are TGCGCCAGCCCGGGACCCTCAAGCACCGGGGAGCTGTTTTTT.